These 30 T cell receptor beta chains came from one sample sequenced in a study of response to subunit inactivated influenza vaccine. TCRdb passed the RT-PCR reads through MiXCR, listing each CDR3 protein once. The sample shows 150,000 to 200,000 distinct CDR3 sequences, roughly 12% of them seen only once. This sample was also put to use in a study of T cells expressing NK-cell markers. That investigation notes: Template switching by 5'RACE with UMIs generated the TCR beta cDNA.

This specimen consisted of CD8+ T cells sorted from PBMCs, obtained about 11 days after vaccination. These receptors were taken from a man aged 45-60 years who received an inactivated influenza vaccine.

This clonotype was seen only a few times. V is TRBV11-2 and J is TRBJ2-3; perhaps TRBD2 as D (5 bases). The CDR3 consists of 15 residues. Germline CDR1 SGHAT, CDR2 FQNNGV. Trimming left V 1 base short and J 4 bases short, with 12 bases between. The CDR3 loop is CASSLGGWRSDTQYF. In DNA form, the CDR3 reads TGTGCCAGCAGCTTAGGAGGGTGGCGATCAGATACGCAGTATTTT.

Only a few counts were recorded for this clonotype. V and J are TRBV4-1 and TRBJ2-4; D is possibly TRBD2 (5 bases). Trimming pared 1 base from V and 3 bases from J, leaving 19 bases between. This CDR3 has 18 residues. Germline V gene lookup returns CDR1 MGHRA and CDR2 YSYEKL. CDR3 sequence (DNA): TGCGCCAGCAGCCAAGTCTCCTGGACTCCCTTGGGCAAAAACATTCAGTACTTC. It yields the protein CASSQVSWTPLGKNIQYF.

The rearrangement joins TRBV28 to TRBJ2-1; 9 bases agree with TRBD2. Unmatched junction bases numbered 3, after V lost 2 bases and J lost 4 bases. Germline V gives CDR1 MDHEN, CDR2 SYDVKM. The CDR3 length is 15 residues. The CDR3 region is CASSLGLAHYNEQFF. CDR3 nucleotide sequence: TGTGCCAGCAGTTTAGGACTAGCGCATTACAATGAGCAGTTCTTC.

This clonotype came up a few times. The CDR3 DNA reads TGTGCCAGCCTTAAGGGGCCCGGGGAGCTGTTTTTT. Protein sequence: CASLKGPGELFF. The gene calls are TRBV7-8 and TRBJ2-2; D might be TRBD1 (5 bases). This CDR3 comprises 12 residues. Germline lookup yields CDR1 SGHVS and CDR2 FQNEAQ. V was cut by 8 bases and J by 6 bases, with 10 bases left in between.

The chain employs TRBV6-6 and TRBJ2-1, with no clear D. Trimming shortened V by 2 bases and J by 7 bases, and 9 bases separated the two germline ends. Germline CDR1 is MNHNY and CDR2 is SVGAGI (reference sequence). The CDR3 has 13 residues. The CDR3 region is CASSYKGGNEQFF. CDR3 nucleotides: TGTGCCAGCAGTTACAAGGGTGGGAATGAGCAGTTCTTC.

The genes are TRBV29-1 and TRBJ1-1; a weak D match, TRBD1 (6 bases). V was trimmed by 1 base and J by 1 base, leaving 7 bases between them. This CDR3 is built from 13 residues. Looked up from germline, CDR1 is SQVTM and CDR2 is ANQGSEA. CDR3 sequence (DNA): TGCAGCGTTGAAGTGGGACAGAACACTGAAGCTTTCTTT. Translation gives CSVEVGQNTEAFF.

V usage is TRBV4-1 and J usage is TRBJ1-5; the D gene is possibly TRBD1 (5 bases). Germline values: CDR1 MGHRA, CDR2 YSYEKL. The CDR3 totals 15 residues. V shed 4 bases and J shed 3 bases, with 13 bases lying between them. CDR3 in DNA: TGCGCCAGCAGCCTCGCCAGGGAGGTCAATCAGCCCCAGCATTTT. Its translation: CASSLAREVNQPQHF.

In its sample, this clonotype was seen a few times. The rearrangement links TRBV28 to TRBJ2-5, with TRBD1 matching 7 bases. After removal of 11 bases from V and 3 bases from J, the junction contained 12 bases not matched to a gene. This CDR3 comprises 14 residues. Germline CDR1 MDHEN, CDR2 SYDVKM. The CDR3 DNA sequence: TGTGCCTCTACGGGTCCCGGGACAGAAGAGACCCAGTACTTC. Its translation is CASTGPGTEETQYF. Looking up the rest from reference TRBV28 and TRBJ2-5 gives the full variable domain: DVKVTQSSRYLVKRTGEKVFLECVQDMDHENMFWYRQDPGLGLRLIYFSYDVKMKEKGDIPEGYSVSREKKERFSLILESASTNQTSMYLCASTGPGTEETQYFGPGTRLLVL.

This clonotype has a count of ten or more. The chain couples TRBV7-9 to TRBJ2-3; 7 nucleotides align to TRBD2. Per the germline V gene, CDR1 is SEHNR and CDR2 is FQNEAQ (reference sequence). V shed 5 bases and J 1 base; nucleotides not matched to a gene: 9. The CDR3 runs to 16 residues. Here the CDR3 DNA reads TGTGCCAGCAGCGCTACGGGGGGAGTCGGCACAGATACGCAGTATTTT. Translated: CASSATGGVGTDTQYF.

This clonotype has a handful of counts. The junction does not match germline at one end; this may be a read error. The genes are TRBV30 and TRBJ2-1, with D possibly TRBD2 on 5 matching bases. CDR3 length: 14 residues. Germline-derived CDR1 and CDR2 are GTSNPN and SVGIG (reference sequence). Written as DNA, the CDR3 is TGTGCCGGGAGTCGTGAGGTCTCCTACAATGAGCAGTTCTTC. Encoded protein: CAGSREVSYNEQFF.

The genes are TRBV20-1 and TRBJ2-5, with 10 bases that match TRBD2. The CDR3 extends over 16 amino acids. Germline V lookup: CDR1 DFQATT, CDR2 SNEGSKA (reference sequence). The V segment lost 5 bases and the J segment 1 base; nucleotides outside the gene matches: 10. In DNA, the CDR3 is TGCAGTGCTGACGGGGTAGCGGGGGGCCGCCAAGAGACCCAGTACTTC. It yields the protein CSADGVAGGRQETQYF.

This clonotype has more than one count but fewer than ten. The rearrangement links TRBV28 to TRBJ2-7; D ambiguous. CDR1 and CDR2 from the germline V gene are MDHEN and SYDVKM. Trimming took 7 bases from V and 4 from J, leaving 14 bases between them. This CDR3 has 13 residues. CDR3: CASKSSVFYEQYF. DNA of the CDR3: TGTGCCAGCAAAAGTTCAGTTTTTTACGAGCAGTACTTC. Together with reference TRBV28 and TRBJ2-7, the CDR3 gives the full variable domain: DVKVTQSSRYLVKRTGEKVFLECVQDMDHENMFWYRQDPGLGLRLIYFSYDVKMKEKGDIPEGYSVSREKKERFSLILESASTNQTSMYLCASKSSVFYEQYFGPGTRLTVT.

This clonotype appeared a few times. V is TRBV12-3 or TRBV12-4 and J is TRBJ2-5, with D perhaps matching TRBD1 (5 bases). V was pared by 3 bases and J by 5 bases, with 10 bases between. CDR3 length: 13 residues. The chain's CDR3 is CASSFLAGETQYF. The CDR3 DNA is TGTGCCAGCAGTTTCTTGGCAGGGGAGACCCAGTACTTC.

This clonotype was observed a few times. The chain uses TRBV2 and TRBJ2-1; D not certain. The CDR3 runs to 12 residues. The germline V gene has CDR1 SNHLY and CDR2 FYNNEI. V lost 3 bases to trimming and J lost 10 bases, with 10 bases between them. CDR3 amino acids: CASSEVGWEQFF. The CDR3 nucleotides are TGTGCCAGCAGTGAGGTGGGGTGGGAGCAGTTCTTC. Based on the CDR3 plus reference TRBV2 and TRBJ2-1, the full variable domain is EPEVTQTPSHQVTQMGQEVILRCVPISNHLYFYWYRQILGQKVEFLVSFYNNEISEKSEIFDDQFSVERPDGSNFTLKIRSTKLEDSAMYFCASSEVGWEQFFGPGTRLTVL.

V is TRBV28 and J is TRBJ2-2; 8 bases match TRBD1. The J segment lost 5 bases and the V segment lost 3 bases, leaving 8 bases of the junction unmatched. Germline CDR1 and CDR2: MDHEN and SYDVKM. CDR3 size: 16 residues. CDR3 in amino acids: CASSFLGQGGTGELFF. Written as DNA, the CDR3 is TGTGCCAGCAGTTTCCTCGGACAGGGTGGAACCGGGGAGCTGTTTTTT.

This clonotype was observed at least ten times. This chain joins TRBV18 and TRBJ2-2; TRBD1 matches 10 bases. This CDR3 contains 16 residues. The J segment lost 6 bases and the V segment lost 3 bases, leaving 7 bases of the junction unmatched. Germline values: CDR1 KGHSH, CDR2 LQKENI. This CDR3 reads CASSPLDRGLPGELFF. The DNA of the CDR3 is TGTGCCAGCTCACCCCTTGACAGGGGGCTGCCCGGGGAGCTGTTTTTT.

This chain links TRBV6-5 with TRBJ2-5, with TRBD1 matching over 9 bases. The CDR3 has 15 residues. The trim removed 0 bases at V and 4 bases at J, leaving 3 bases unmatched. Germline CDR1 MNHEY, CDR2 SVGAGI. As DNA, the CDR3 is TGTGCCAGCAGTTACTCCGAGACAGGGGGAGAGACCCAGTACTTC. As protein: CASSYSETGGETQYF.

This chain links TRBV7-2 with TRBJ2-3, with 14 bases lining up with TRBD2. V lost 3 bases and J lost 4; bases outside the gene matches: 3. CDR3 length: 16 residues. In germline, CDR1 is SGHTA, CDR2 FQGNSA. CDR3 nucleotides: TGTGCCAGCAGCTTTCCGGGACTAGCGGGAGCAGATACGCAGTATTTT. This translates into CASSFPGLAGADTQYF.

Only a few counts were recorded for this clonotype. V gene TRBV7-9 combines with J gene TRBJ2-2; TRBD1 matches 9 bases. CDR3 length: 16 amino acids. Looked up from germline, CDR1 is SEHNR and CDR2 is FQNEAQ (reference sequence). With V trimmed by 5 bases and J by 2 bases, 6 bases remained unmatched. CDR3 sequence reads: CASSPRQGGNTGELFF. The CDR3 region has the DNA TGTGCCAGCAGCCCCCGACAGGGGGGAAACACCGGGGAGCTGTTTTTT.

This clonotype showed up many times. V and J are TRBV3-1 and TRBJ1-5; D not resolved. This CDR3 spans 15 amino acids. Germline-derived CDR1 and CDR2 are LGHDT and YNNKEL (reference sequence). V lost 0 bases to trimming and J lost 5 bases, with 11 bases between them. CDR3 DNA: TGTGCCAGCAGCCAAGATTTGGCAGCATATCAGCCCCAGCATTTT. As protein: CASSQDLAAYQPQHF.

This clonotype was counted at least ten times. V gene TRBV5-1 combines with J gene TRBJ1-5, with D possibly TRBD1 on 5 matching bases. CDR1 and CDR2 (germline): SGHRS, YFSETQ. V dropped 0 bases and J dropped 4 bases, with 11 bases sitting between them. The CDR3 consists of 15 residues. The CDR3 bases are TGCGCCAGCAGCTTGGTGTCAGGGCAAAATCAGCCCCAGCATTTT. It codes for CASSLVSGQNQPQHF.

The sample holds many counts of this clonotype. This chain connects TRBV28 to TRBJ2-5; 9 nucleotides match TRBD1. Germline CDR1 reads MDHEN; CDR2 reads SYDVKM. V dropped 5 bases and J dropped 5; count of bases not matched to a gene: 6. This CDR3 has 14 residues. The CDR3 sequence is CASSLDRGFETQYF. The CDR3 DNA follows: TGTGCCAGCAGTCTGGACAGGGGCTTCGAGACCCAGTACTTC.

This clonotype has a handful of counts. The rearrangement uses TRBV20-1 and TRBJ2-7, with 7 bases identical to TRBD2. Germline V gives CDR1 DFQATT, CDR2 SNEGSKA (reference sequence). This CDR3 comprises 13 residues. V gave up 5 bases and J gave up 1 base; unmatched junction bases: 5. CDR3 DNA sequence: TGCAGTGCTGACGCGGGAGAGTCCTACGAGCAGTACTTC. Its translation: CSADAGESYEQYF.

This clonotype came up a few times. This chain links TRBV20-1 with TRBJ2-3; perhaps TRBD1 as D (5 bases). Germline-derived CDR1 and CDR2 are DFQATT and SNEGSKA (reference sequence). The CDR3 is 13 amino acids. V was trimmed by 6 bases and J by 6 bases, leaving 16 bases between them. CDR3 in amino acids: CSARRGLGDTQYF. The CDR3 coding sequence is TGCAGTGCCAGAAGGGGATTAGGGGATACGCAGTATTTT.

The J gene is TRBJ2-1, the V gene TRBV18, with D perhaps matching TRBD2 (6 bases). V was shortened by 1 base and J by 10 bases, with 14 bases between the two germline ends. CDR3 length: 14 amino acids. Per germline, CDR1 KGHSH and CDR2 LQKENI. The CDR3 bases are TGTGCCAGCTCACCACGGCGGGAAGGGTCGGAGCAGTTCTTC. Translation gives CASSPRREGSEQFF.

This clonotype was recorded a few times. One end of the junction is discordant with germline, which a read error may explain. The rearrangement joins TRBV2 to TRBJ2-2; D is ambiguous. Germline V gene data show CDR1 as SNHLY and CDR2 as FYNNEI. This CDR3 spans 14 amino acids. CDR3 DNA sequence: TGCCTAGTTTCCAGCAGCGAAAACACCGGGGAGCTGTTTTTT. Translating it yields CLVSSSENTGELFF.

CDR3 sequence: CATSRAGGSVDEQYF. In DNA form, the CDR3 reads TGTGCCACCAGCAGAGCGGGAGGGTCTGTGGACGAGCAGTACTTC. The rearrangement joins TRBV15 to TRBJ2-7, with 8 nucleotides matching TRBD2. V was pared by 1 base and J by 5 bases, with 7 bases of the junction left unmatched. The CDR3 length is 15 residues. Germline CDR1 LNHNV, CDR2 YYDKDF (reference sequence).

This clonotype has a handful of counts. This chain connects TRBV29-1 to TRBJ2-7; 7 nucleotides align to TRBD2. Germline lookup yields CDR1 SQVTM and CDR2 ANQGSEA. V was pared by 4 bases and J by 2 bases, with 5 bases of the junction left unmatched. The CDR3 loop spans 13 amino acids. DNA of the CDR3: TGCAGCGTTGGTACTAGCGAAACCTACGAGCAGTACTTC. Its translation: CSVGTSETYEQYF.

This clonotype came up a few times. The J gene is TRBJ2-1, the V gene TRBV9; D may be TRBD2 (5 bases). In germline, CDR1 is SGDLS, CDR2 YYNGEE. The CDR3 is 15 residues long. V gave up 3 bases and J gave up 6 bases, with 16 bases separating them. CDR3 in amino acids: CASSARPPRGNEQFF. The CDR3 DNA reads TGTGCCAGCAGCGCGAGACCCCCTCGGGGCAATGAGCAGTTCTTC.

In the case of this clonotype: A much larger clone sits a single nucleotide away, making a read error possible. The chain joins TRBV20-1 to TRBJ2-7; a possible D gene is TRBD2 (8 bases). Germline CDR1 is DFQATT and CDR2 is SNEGSKA (reference sequence). V lost 2 bases, J lost 9 bases, and 14 bases lay in between. The CDR3 length is 12 residues. CDR3 in amino acids: CSARTGAGGQYF. The CDR3 DNA reads as TGCAGTGCTAGAACAGGGGCGGGGGGGCAGTACTTC.